The text below deals with one T cell receptor (beta chain). Its antigen is unknown. The V gene's germline CDR1 is LNHDA and CDR2 SQIVND (reference sequence). V shed 5 bases, J shed 6 bases, and the junction held 6 bases outside the gene matches. This CDR3 has 13 residues. The data were obtained in a study of cytomegalovirus exposure and HLA in healthy donors. Findings of the study overall: Specific recognition of CMV antigens was confirmed in vitro for a few chains (all CMV-associated). Immune exposure information comprised only CMV serostatus. The study labeled about 160 TCR beta chains cytomegalovirus-associated.

In the PCR, 60 Vbeta and 13 Jbeta primers were used. Methods used by the authors: Tens of millions of unique TCR beta chains, roughly 11 million of them shared, were counted by a later analysis. Only in-frame clones appear in the TCRdb table, and some are missing; sequencing was by immunoSEQ multiplex PCR. V and J calls plus clone size are reproduced from that table; the DNA served to infer D and trimming. The data contain about 90,000 clones, roughly 84% of them singletons. Sequenced sample: PBMCs. The source of this sequence is a man younger than 35 in good health and CMV-seronegative. The chain recombines TRBV19 with TRBJ1-1; 7 nucleotides align to TRBD1. CDR3 protein: CASSSYRGAEAFF. CDR3 coding DNA: TGTGCCAGTAGTTCCTACAGGGGAGCTGAAGCTTTCTTT. Combining the CDR3 with reference TRBV19 and TRBJ1-1 gives the whole variable domain DGGITQSPKYLFRKEGQNVTLSCEQNLNHDAMYWYRQDPGQGLRLIYYSQIVNDFQKGDIAEGYSVSREKKESFPLTVTSAQKNPTAFYLCASSSYRGAEAFFGQGTRLTVV.